This TCR beta chain came from a study of CD8 T cells in ankylosing spondylitis. TCRdb reprocessed the 5' RACE reads via MiXCR and lists one record per CDR3 protein. Of a few hundred thousand distinct CDR3 sequences listed, more than 20% are singletons. This clonotype appeared a few times. The germline V and J ends were trimmed by 5 bases and 1 base, with 11 bases remaining between them. Looked up from germline, CDR1 is DFQATT and CDR2 is SNEGSKA (reference sequence). The CDR3 length is 13 residues. Sequenced sample: blood, either unsorted or a sorted T cell fraction (not recorded which). The chain employs TRBV20-1 and TRBJ2-5; D is uncertain. The source is a female donor with ankylosing spondylitis or in good health (not recorded which). The CDR3 spells CSAFVSGQETQYF. In DNA form, the CDR3 reads TGCAGTGCTTTTGTGTCGGGCCAAGAGACCCAGTACTTC.